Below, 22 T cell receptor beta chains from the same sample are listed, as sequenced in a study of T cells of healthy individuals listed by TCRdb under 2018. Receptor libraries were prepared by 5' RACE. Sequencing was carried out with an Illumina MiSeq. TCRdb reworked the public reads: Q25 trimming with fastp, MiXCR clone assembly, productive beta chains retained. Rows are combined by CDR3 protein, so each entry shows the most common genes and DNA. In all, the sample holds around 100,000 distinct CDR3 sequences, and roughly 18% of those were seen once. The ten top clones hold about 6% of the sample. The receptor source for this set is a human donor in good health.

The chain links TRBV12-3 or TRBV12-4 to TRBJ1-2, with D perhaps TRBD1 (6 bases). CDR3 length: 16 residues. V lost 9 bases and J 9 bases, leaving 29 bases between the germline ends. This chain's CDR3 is CASYHLGGRIWGSYTF. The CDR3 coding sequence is TGTGCCAGTTATCACTTGGGGGGCAGAATCTGGGGGAGCTACACCTTC.

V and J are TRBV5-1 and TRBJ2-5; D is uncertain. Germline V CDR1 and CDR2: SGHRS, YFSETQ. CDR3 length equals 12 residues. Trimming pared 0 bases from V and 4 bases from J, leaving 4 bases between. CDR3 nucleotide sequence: TGCGCCAGCAGCTTGGGAGCAGAGACCCAGTACTTC. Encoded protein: CASSLGAETQYF.

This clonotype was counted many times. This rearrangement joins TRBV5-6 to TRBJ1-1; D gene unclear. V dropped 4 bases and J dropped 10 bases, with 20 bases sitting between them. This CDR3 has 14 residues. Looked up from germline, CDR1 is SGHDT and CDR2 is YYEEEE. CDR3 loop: CASSKGQTLSGAFF. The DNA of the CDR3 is TGTGCCAGCAGCAAAGGGCAGACCTTAAGCGGAGCTTTCTTT.

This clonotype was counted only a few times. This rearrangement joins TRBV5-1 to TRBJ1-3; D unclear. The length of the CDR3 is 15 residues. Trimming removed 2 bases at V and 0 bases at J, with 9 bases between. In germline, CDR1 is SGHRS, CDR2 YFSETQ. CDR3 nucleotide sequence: TGCGCCAGCAGCTTAAACTCAAACTCTGGAAACACCATATATTTT. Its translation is CASSLNSNSGNTIYF. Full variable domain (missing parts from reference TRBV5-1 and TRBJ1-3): KAGVTQTPRYLIKTRGQQVTLSCSPISGHRSVSWYQQTPGQGLQFLFEYFSETQRNKGNFPGRFSGRQFSNSRSEMNVSTLELGDSALYLCASSLNSNSGNTIYFGEGSWLTVV.

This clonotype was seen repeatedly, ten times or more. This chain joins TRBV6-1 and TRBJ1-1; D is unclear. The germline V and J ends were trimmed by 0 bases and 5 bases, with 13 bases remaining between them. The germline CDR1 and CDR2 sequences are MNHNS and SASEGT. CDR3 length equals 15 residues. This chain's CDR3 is CASSEAEGPGTEAFF. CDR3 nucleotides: TGTGCCAGCAGTGAAGCTGAGGGTCCAGGAACTGAAGCTTTCTTT.

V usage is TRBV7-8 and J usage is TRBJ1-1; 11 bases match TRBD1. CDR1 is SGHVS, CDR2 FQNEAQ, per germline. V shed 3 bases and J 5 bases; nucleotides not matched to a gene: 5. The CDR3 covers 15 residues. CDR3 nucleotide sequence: TGTGCCAGCAGCTTGGGGACAGGGGGGGAAACTGAAGCTTTCTTT. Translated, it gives CASSLGTGGETEAFF. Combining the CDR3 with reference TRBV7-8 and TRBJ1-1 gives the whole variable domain GAGVSQSPRYKVAKRGQDVALRCDPISGHVSLFWYQQALGQGPEFLTYFQNEAQLDKSGLPSDRFFAERPEGSVSTLKIQRTQQEDSAVYLCASSLGTGGETEAFFGQGTRLTVV.

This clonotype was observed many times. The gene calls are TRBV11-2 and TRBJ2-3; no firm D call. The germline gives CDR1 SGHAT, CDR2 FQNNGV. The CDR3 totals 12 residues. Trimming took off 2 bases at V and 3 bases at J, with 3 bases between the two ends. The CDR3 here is CASSLRTDTQYF. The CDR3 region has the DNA TGTGCCAGCAGCTTAAGGACAGATACGCAGTATTTT.

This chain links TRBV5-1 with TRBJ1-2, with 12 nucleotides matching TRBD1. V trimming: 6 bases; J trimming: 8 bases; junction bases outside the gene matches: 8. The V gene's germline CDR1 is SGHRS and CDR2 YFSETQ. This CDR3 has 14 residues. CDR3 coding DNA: TGCGCCAGCACCCCGGGACAGGGGGCGACCGGCTACACCTTC. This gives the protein CASTPGQGATGYTF.

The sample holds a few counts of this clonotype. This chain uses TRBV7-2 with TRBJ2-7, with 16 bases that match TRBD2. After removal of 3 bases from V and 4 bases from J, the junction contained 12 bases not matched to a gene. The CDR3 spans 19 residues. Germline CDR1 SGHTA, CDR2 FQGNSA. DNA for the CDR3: TGTGCCAGCAGCTTCTTACCCTCGGGGACTAGCGGGAGGGGATACGAGCAGTACTTC. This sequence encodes CASSFLPSGTSGRGYEQYF.

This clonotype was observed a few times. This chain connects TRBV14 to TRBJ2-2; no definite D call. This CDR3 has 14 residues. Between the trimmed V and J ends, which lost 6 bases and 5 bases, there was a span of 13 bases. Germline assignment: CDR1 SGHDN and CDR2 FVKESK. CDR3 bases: TGTGCCAGCAGTACGGATTTAACTACCGGGGAGCTGTTTTTT. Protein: CASSTDLTTGELFF.

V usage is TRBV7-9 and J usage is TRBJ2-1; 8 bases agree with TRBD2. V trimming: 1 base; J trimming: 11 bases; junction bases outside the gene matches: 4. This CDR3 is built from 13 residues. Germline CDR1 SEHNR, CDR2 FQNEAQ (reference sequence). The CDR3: CASSLEAGVQQFF. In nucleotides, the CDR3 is TGTGCCAGCAGCTTAGAAGCGGGAGTCCAGCAGTTCTTC. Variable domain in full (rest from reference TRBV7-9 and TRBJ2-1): DTGVSQNPRHKITKRGQNVTFRCDPISEHNRLYWYRQTLGQGPEFLTYFQNEAQLEKSRLLSDRFSAERPKGSFSTLEIQRTEQGDSAMYLCASSLEAGVQQFFGPGTRLTVL.

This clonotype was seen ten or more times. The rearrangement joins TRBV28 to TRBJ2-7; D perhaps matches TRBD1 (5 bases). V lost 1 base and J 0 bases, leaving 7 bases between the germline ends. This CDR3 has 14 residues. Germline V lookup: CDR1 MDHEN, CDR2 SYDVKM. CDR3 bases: TGTGCCAGCAGTTTATTTACAGGCTCCTACGAGCAGTACTTC. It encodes CASSLFTGSYEQYF. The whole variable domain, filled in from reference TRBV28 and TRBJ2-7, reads DVKVTQSSRYLVKRTGEKVFLECVQDMDHENMFWYRQDPGLGLRLIYFSYDVKMKEKGDIPEGYSVSREKKERFSLILESASTNQTSMYLCASSLFTGSYEQYFGPGTRLTVT.

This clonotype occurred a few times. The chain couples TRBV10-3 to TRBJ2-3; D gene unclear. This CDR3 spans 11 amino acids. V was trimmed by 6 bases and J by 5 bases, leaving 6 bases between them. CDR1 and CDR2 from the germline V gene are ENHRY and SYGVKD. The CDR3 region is CAIRDRDTQYF. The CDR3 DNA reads TGTGCCATCAGGGACCGAGATACGCAGTATTTT.

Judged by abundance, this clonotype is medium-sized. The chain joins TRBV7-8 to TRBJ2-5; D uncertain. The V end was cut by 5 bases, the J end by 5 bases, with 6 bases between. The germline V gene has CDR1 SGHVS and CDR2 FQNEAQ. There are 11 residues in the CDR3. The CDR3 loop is CASSTRETQYF. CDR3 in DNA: TGTGCCAGCAGCACACGGGAGACCCAGTACTTC.

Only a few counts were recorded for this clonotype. CDR3 residues: CASSLAGDSNQPQHF. As DNA, the CDR3 is TGTGCCAGCAGCTTGGCTGGGGATTCCAATCAGCCCCAGCATTTT. The rearrangement links TRBV5-5 to TRBJ1-5, with D uncertain. CDR1 is SGHKS and CDR2 is YYEKEE in the germline V gene (reference sequence). This CDR3 has 15 amino acids. The V gene lost 0 bases and the J gene lost 3 bases, with 10 bases spanning the gap.

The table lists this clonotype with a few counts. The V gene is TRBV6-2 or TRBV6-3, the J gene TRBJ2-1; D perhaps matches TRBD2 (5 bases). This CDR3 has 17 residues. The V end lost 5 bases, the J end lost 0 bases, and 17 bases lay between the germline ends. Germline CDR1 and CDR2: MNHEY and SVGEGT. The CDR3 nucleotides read TGTGCCAGCAGTCACGTAAGGACTGGCAGCTCCTACAATGAGCAGTTCTTC. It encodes CASSHVRTGSSYNEQFF.

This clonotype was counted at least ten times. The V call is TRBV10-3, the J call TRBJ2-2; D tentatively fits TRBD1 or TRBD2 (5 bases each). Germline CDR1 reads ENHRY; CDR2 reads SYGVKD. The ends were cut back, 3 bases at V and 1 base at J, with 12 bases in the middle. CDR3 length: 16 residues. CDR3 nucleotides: TGTGCCATCAGTGATTCCGGGACCTTGAACACCGGGGAGCTGTTTTTT. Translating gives CAISDSGTLNTGELFF.

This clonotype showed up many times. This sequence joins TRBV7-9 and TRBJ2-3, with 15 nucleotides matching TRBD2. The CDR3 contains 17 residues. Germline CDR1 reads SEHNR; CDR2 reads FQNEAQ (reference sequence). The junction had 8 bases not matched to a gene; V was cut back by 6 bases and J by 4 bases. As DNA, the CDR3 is TGTGCCAGCAGTTCCTGGACTAGCGGGGGGGCCCCAGATACGCAGTATTTT. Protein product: CASSSWTSGGAPDTQYF. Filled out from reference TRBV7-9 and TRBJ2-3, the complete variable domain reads DTGVSQNPRHKITKRGQNVTFRCDPISEHNRLYWYRQTLGQGPEFLTYFQNEAQLEKSRLLSDRFSAERPKGSFSTLEIQRTEQGDSAMYLCASSSWTSGGAPDTQYFGPGTRLTVL.

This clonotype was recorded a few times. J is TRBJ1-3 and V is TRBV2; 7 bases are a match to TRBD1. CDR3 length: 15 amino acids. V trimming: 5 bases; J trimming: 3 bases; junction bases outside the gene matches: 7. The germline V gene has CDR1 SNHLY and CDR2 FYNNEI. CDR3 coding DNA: TGTGCCAGCAGTACCCCGTACAGGGGTGGAAACACCATATATTTT. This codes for CASSTPYRGGNTIYF. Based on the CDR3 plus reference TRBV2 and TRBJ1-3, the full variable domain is EPEVTQTPSHQVTQMGQEVILRCVPISNHLYFYWYRQILGQKVEFLVSFYNNEISEKSEIFDDQFSVERPDGSNFTLKIRSTKLEDSAMYFCASSTPYRGGNTIYFGEGSWLTVV.

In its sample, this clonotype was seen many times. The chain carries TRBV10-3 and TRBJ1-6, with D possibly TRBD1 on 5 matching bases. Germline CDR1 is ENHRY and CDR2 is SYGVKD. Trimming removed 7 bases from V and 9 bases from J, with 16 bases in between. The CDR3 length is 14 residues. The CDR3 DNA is TGTGCCATCACCCCTGAACCGACAGTTTCACCCCTCCACTTT. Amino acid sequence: CAITPEPTVSPLHF.

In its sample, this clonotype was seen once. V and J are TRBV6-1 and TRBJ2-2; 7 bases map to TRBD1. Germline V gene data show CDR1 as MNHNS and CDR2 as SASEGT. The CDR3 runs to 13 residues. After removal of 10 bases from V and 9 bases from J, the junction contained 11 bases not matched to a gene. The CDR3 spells CATGQSGERELFF. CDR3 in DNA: TGTGCCACGGGACAGTCCGGTGAAAGGGAGCTGTTTTTT.

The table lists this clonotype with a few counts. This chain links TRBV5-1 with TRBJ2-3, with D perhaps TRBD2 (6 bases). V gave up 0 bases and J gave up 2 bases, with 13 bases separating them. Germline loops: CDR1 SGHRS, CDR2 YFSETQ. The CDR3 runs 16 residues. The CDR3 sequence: CASSLGRGRLTDTQYF. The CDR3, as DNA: TGCGCCAGCAGCTTGGGGCGGGGCAGACTCACAGATACGCAGTATTTT.